Below, one TCR beta chain is given with its context. The entry originates in a study of T cell changes during pregnancy in multiple sclerosis. The CDR3 totals 15 residues. The assay was immunoSEQ multiplex PCR, and TCRdb's table has in-frame clones only and misses some. The top ten clones hold 0.6% to 0.7% of a sample with over 20,000 clones, about 90% of them seen once. The V gene is TRBV12-2, the J gene TRBJ2-7; the D call TRBD2 from the table was never checked on the DNA. TRBV12-2 is a documented pseudogene. This clonotype originated in a female donor in good health, enrolled as a control in a pregnancy study. Here the sequenced sample was CD4+ T cells from peripheral blood mononuclear cells, taken in the third trimester of pregnancy. DNA for the CDR3: TGTGCAAGTCGCTTAGGTACGACTAGCGCTTACGAGCAGTACTTC. The encoded protein is CASRLGTTSAYEQYF.